This TCR beta chain was profiled in a study of human T cells and chemical hapten exposure. Documented time point: pre-sensitization, week 0. The treatment was: therapeutic diphenylcyclopropenone sensitization with weekly scalp DPC. The CDR3 is 13 residues long. Germline lookup yields CDR1 LNHDA and CDR2 SQIVND (reference sequence). The V end was cut by 6 bases, the J end by 0 bases, with 9 bases between. The library labeled individual cDNA molecules by adding unique molecular identifiers to them. TCRdb reprocessed the RACE reads with MiXCR, giving one entry per CDR3 protein. The table lists under 100,000 distinct CDR3 sequences, 8.5% of them singletons.

The material was whole blood, obtained in connection with sensitization to the hapten diphenylcyclopropenone (DPC). This sequence was found in a man between 35 and 55 years old with alopecia areata. Some clones in this sample may be carry-over from other donors' samples. This chain connects TRBV19 to TRBJ2-7, with a tentative D call TRBD2 (5 bases). The CDR3 is CASSEGISYEQYF. The CDR3, as DNA: TGTGCCAGTAGCGAGGGAATCTCCTACGAGCAGTACTTC.